A single sample is the source of the 14 T cell receptor beta chains below, sequenced in a study of control samples from healthy donors and cancer patients. TCRdb's table, derived via immunoSEQ multiplex PCR, lists solely in-frame clones and lacks some. Among 150,000 or so clones, approximately 93% were seen once, and the ten largest hold roughly 5.7%. What was sequenced was blood. The receptor source for this set is a man aged 18 to 30 in good health.

V gene TRBV7-8 combines with J gene TRBJ2-3; the D is unclear. V was shortened by 5 bases and J by 0 bases, with 9 bases between the two germline ends. Germline CDR1 is SGHVS and CDR2 is FQNEAQ. This CDR3 is built from 14 residues. CDR3 nucleotides: TGTGCCAGCAGCCCGACTGGTAGCACAGATACGCAGTATTTT. It specifies CASSPTGSTDTQYF. Supplemented by reference TRBV7-8 and TRBJ2-3, the full variable domain reads GAGVSQSPRYKVAKRGQDVALRCDPISGHVSLFWYQQALGQGPEFLTYFQNEAQLDKSGLPSDRFFAERPEGSVSTLKIQRTQQEDSAVYLCASSPTGSTDTQYFGPGTRLTVL.

The rearrangement joins TRBV19 to TRBJ1-4; D call uncertain. This CDR3 comprises 15 residues. Germline CDR1 LNHDA, CDR2 SQIVND (reference sequence). Trimming took off 5 bases at V and 7 bases at J, with 17 bases between the two ends. CDR3 residues: CASSSRNLASEKLFF. For the CDR3, the DNA is TGTGCCAGTAGTTCCAGGAATCTGGCCTCTGAAAAACTGTTTTTT.

The chain has TRBV28 and TRBJ2-1, with unresolved D. Trimming took off 10 bases at V and 7 bases at J, with 8 bases between the two ends. The CDR3 sequence is 10 residues long. CDR1 and CDR2 from the germline V gene are MDHEN and SYDVKM. CDR3 bases: TGTGCCACCAGGTTTAATGAGCAGTTCTTC. As protein: CATRFNEQFF.

The chain is built from TRBV12-5 and TRBJ1-2; D uncertain. Trimming shortened V by 2 bases and J by 6 bases, and 13 bases separated the two germline ends. Germline lookup yields CDR1 LGHNT and CDR2 FRNRAP. The CDR3 runs 14 residues. CDR3 loop: CASGLTEPRNGYTF. In nucleotides, the CDR3 is TGTGCTAGTGGTTTGACCGAACCAAGAAATGGCTACACCTTC.

The chain couples TRBV28 to TRBJ1-2, with D unresolved. Germline assignment: CDR1 MDHEN and CDR2 SYDVKM. This CDR3 comprises 16 residues. Trimming shortened V by 4 bases and J by 0 bases, and 15 bases separated the two germline ends. The CDR3 loop reads CASSSGVRLANYGYTF. CDR3 bases: TGTGCCAGCAGTTCCGGAGTCCGATTAGCTAACTATGGCTACACCTTC.

This chain uses TRBV2 with TRBJ1-2; 7 nucleotides align to TRBD1. The V gene end was trimmed by 6 bases and the J gene end by 4 bases; junction bases not matched to a gene: 11. CDR3 length: 15 residues. Germline V lookup: CDR1 SNHLY, CDR2 FYNNEI. Here the CDR3 DNA reads TGTGCCAGCAGGGGACAGACCGAGAGCTTCTATGGCTACACCTTC. Its translation is CASRGQTESFYGYTF. Supplemented by reference TRBV2 and TRBJ1-2, the full variable domain reads EPEVTQTPSHQVTQMGQEVILRCVPISNHLYFYWYRQILGQKVEFLVSFYNNEISEKSEIFDDQFSVERPDGSNFTLKIRSTKLEDSAMYFCASRGQTESFYGYTFGSGTRLTVV.

This rearrangement joins TRBV6-5 to TRBJ2-2; a weak D match, TRBD1 (7 bases). Germline-derived CDR1 and CDR2 are MNHEY and SVGAGI. V gave up 9 bases and J gave up 4 bases, with 15 bases separating them. CDR3 length equals 14 residues. CDR3: CASGGTVPTGELFF. The CDR3 nucleotides are TGTGCCAGTGGGGGGACAGTGCCCACCGGGGAGCTGTTTTTT.

The genes are TRBV6-5 and TRBJ2-1; D is ambiguous. Looked up from germline, CDR1 is MNHEY and CDR2 is SVGAGI. The CDR3 spans 15 residues. Trimming removed 6 bases from V and 0 bases from J, with 12 bases in between. CDR3 in amino acids: CASRRSGLSYNEQFF. CDR3 sequence (DNA): TGTGCCAGCAGGCGCTCTGGCCTCTCCTACAATGAGCAGTTCTTC.

This sequence joins TRBV6-5 and TRBJ2-3; 8 bases align to TRBD2. V trimming: 7 bases; J trimming: 3 bases; junction bases outside the gene matches: 3. The CDR3 loop spans 13 amino acids. Germline V gene sequence: CDR1 MNHEY, CDR2 SVGAGI. The chain's CDR3 is CASIQRGTDTQYF. The DNA of the CDR3 is TGTGCCAGCATCCAGCGGGGGACAGATACGCAGTATTTT.

The chain is built from TRBV4-1 and TRBJ2-2; D unresolved. From germline, CDR1 is MGHRA and CDR2 YSYEKL. V shed 4 bases and J shed 1 base, with 19 bases lying between them. The CDR3 totals 18 residues. The CDR3 DNA sequence: TGCGCCAGCAGCCTTCCCCCACAGTTGTCGGGGAACACCGGGGAGCTGTTTTTT. Translation gives CASSLPPQLSGNTGELFF.

This clone was seen only once. V usage is TRBV5-1 and J usage is TRBJ1-2, with D possibly matching TRBD1 (5 bases). The CDR3 sequence is 15 residues long. Per germline, CDR1 SGHRS and CDR2 YFSETQ. V was clipped by 0 bases and J by 2 bases, with 11 bases between them. CDR3 DNA sequence: TGCGCCAGCAGCTTGGTGTCTGGGACGAACTATGGCTACACCTTC. Its protein is CASSLVSGTNYGYTF. The whole variable domain, filled in from reference TRBV5-1 and TRBJ1-2, reads KAGVTQTPRYLIKTRGQQVTLSCSPISGHRSVSWYQQTPGQGLQFLFEYFSETQRNKGNFPGRFSGRQFSNSRSEMNVSTLELGDSALYLCASSLVSGTNYGYTFGSGTRLTVV.

V is TRBV15 and J is TRBJ2-5; 7 nucleotides match TRBD1. V was clipped by 6 bases and J by 3 bases; unmatched bases: 10. CDR3 length: 15 amino acids. CDR1 LNHNV and CDR2 YYDKDF come from the germline V gene (reference sequence). CDR3 region: CATSYGTAGKETQYF. CDR3 DNA sequence: TGTGCCACCAGTTACGGGACAGCCGGAAAAGAGACCCAGTACTTC.

V is TRBV4-3 and J is TRBJ1-3, with D hard to call. The CDR3 contains 16 residues. Germline assignment: CDR1 LGHNA and CDR2 YSLEER. Trimming removed 0 bases at V and 1 base at J, with 10 bases between. The CDR3 is CASSQDWAASGNTIYF. The CDR3 region has the DNA TGCGCCAGCAGCCAAGATTGGGCGGCATCTGGAAACACCATATATTTT.

The rearrangement joins TRBV5-1 to TRBJ2-2; 10 nucleotides line up with TRBD2. The CDR3 runs 15 residues. Germline V gene lookup returns CDR1 SGHRS and CDR2 YFSETQ. The ends lost 5 bases at V and 3 bases at J; junction bases unmatched: 4. CDR3: CASRLLAGDTGELFF. The DNA of the CDR3 is TGCGCCAGCAGGTTGCTAGCGGGAGACACCGGGGAGCTGTTTTTT.